Listed below are T cell receptor beta chains from one sample, sequenced in a study of Ad26.COV2.S vaccination and SARS-CoV-2 variants. Assay: immunoSEQ multiplex PCR; the TCRdb copy retains only in-frame clones and omits some. The sample holds some 370,000 clones, about 80% seen once. The specimen comprised peripheral blood, sampled in a trial of Ad26.COV2.S vaccine versus placebo. Source of these receptors: a person aged 18-60 years who received the Ad26.COV2.S COVID-19 vaccine or a placebo. Each CDR3 is given with its conserved first and last residue.

CDR3aa | j_gene | v_gene
CASSWGSGRAQEQFF | TRBJ2-1 | TRBV5-4
CASSPGAAYGYTF | TRBJ1-2 | TRBV3-1/TRBV3-2
CASKQGNYGYTF | TRBJ1-2 | TRBV19
CASSPSGFQPQHF | TRBJ1-5 | TRBV7-2
CAISESKPGRHQPQHF | TRBJ1-5 | TRBV10-3
CASSQRQGQETQYF | TRBJ2-5 | TRBV3-1/TRBV3-2
CASSETDFTNTDTQYF | TRBJ2-3 | TRBV5-4
CSVAAGLGTEAFF | TRBJ1-1 | TRBV29-1
CASSPGQTQIMNTEAFF | TRBJ1-1 | TRBV5-6
CASSPNGQQETQYF | TRBJ2-5 | TRBV18
CASSAETGLYGYTF | TRBJ1-2 | TRBV9
CASSSSPLGTGDDTQYF | TRBJ2-3 | TRBV7-2
CASSQEGTVLWGYTF | TRBJ1-2 | TRBV4-1
CASSPPPGRETQYF | TRBJ2-5 | TRBV18
CASSQGWGTEQYF | TRBJ2-7 | TRBV3-1/TRBV3-2
CSASGGGETEAFF | TRBJ1-1 | TRBV20-1
CASSLDKGETQYF | TRBJ2-5 | TRBV5-1
CASSPGTSGSEWDIQYF | TRBJ2-4 | TRBV21-1
CASSLFAGTDTQYF | TRBJ2-3 | TRBV5-1
CASSLTASNEKLFF | TRBJ1-4 | TRBV5-1
CASSLVVAGEYEQYF | TRBJ2-7 | TRBV5-1
CASSFSAGGQTQYF | TRBJ2-5 | TRBV7-2
CASSSNTGGGETQYF | TRBJ2-5 | TRBV5-1
CASSLPGTGVYEQYF | TRBJ2-7 | TRBV18
CASSYSNRVFSEAFF | TRBJ1-1 | TRBV6-5
CASSRWTSGGFFNKQFF | TRBJ2-1 | TRBV3-1/TRBV3-2
CASSERLGTEAFF | TRBJ1-1 | TRBV2
CASSGTSGYYNEQFF | TRBJ2-1 | TRBV4-1
CASRTGGSHEQYF | TRBJ2-7 | TRBV3-1/TRBV3-2
CAISAGTGPVEQYF | TRBJ2-7 | TRBV10-3
CASSLRDSTDTQYF | TRBJ2-3 | TRBV7-3
CASKAGPTYEQYF | TRBJ2-7 | TRBV10-2
CASRSFLGTSYEQYF | TRBJ2-7 | TRBV27
CASSYGGRYEQYF | TRBJ2-7 | TRBV5-4
CASSLRGYEQFF | TRBJ2-1 | TRBV7-9
CASRGGGDGYTF | TRBJ1-2 | TRBV7-9
CASVNPYNEQFF | TRBJ2-1 | TRBV10-2
CASSKSGANEKLFF | TRBJ1-4 | TRBV19
CASRPQLNTEAFF | TRBJ1-1 | TRBV6-6
CASSLQGPNEKLFF | TRBJ1-4 | TRBV5-1
CASSRETRGTEAFF | TRBJ1-1 | TRBV18
CASMGGVGTEAFF | TRBJ1-1 | TRBV5-1
CASSLGVDYEQYF | TRBJ2-7 | TRBV5-1
CASRADSLISYEQYF | TRBJ2-7 | TRBV7-3
CASSRFADRYNSPLHF | TRBJ1-6 | TRBV13
CASTPGQGAREQYF | TRBJ2-7 | TRBV9
CASTTYEQYF | TRBJ2-7 | TRBV23-1
CASSEVDRVGETQYF | TRBJ2-5 | TRBV10-1
CASSQDRRLIGNEQFF | TRBJ2-1 | TRBV4-2
CASSIGVGQTNYGYTF | TRBJ1-2 | TRBV19
CASALALNTGELFF | TRBJ2-2 | TRBV4-3
CASSHSPHYGYTF | TRBJ1-2 | TRBV14
CASIPHPGPYEQYF | TRBJ2-7 | TRBV6-6
CASSLDGSQGYGYTF | TRBJ1-2 | TRBV5-1
CASSTGPYGYTF | TRBJ1-2 | TRBV5-6